Listed here are 20 T cell receptor beta chains from one sample, sequenced in a study of T cell repertoires in cytomegalovirus infection. TCRdb ran MiXCR on the reads and lists one entry per CDR3 protein. The data hold about 890,000 distinct CDR3 sequences, with roughly 30% observed a single time. These TCRs are of unknown antigen specificity. The specimen was cultured CD8+ T cells from PBMCs, collected from culture after CMV antigen stimulation. These receptors all stem from a human donor in good health (CMV status not recorded). Some clones in this sample may be carry-over from other donors' samples.

J is TRBJ1-2 and V is TRBV6-5; 8 nucleotides agree with TRBD1. Unmatched junction bases numbered 14, after V lost 4 bases and J lost 4 bases. Germline V gene sequence: CDR1 MNHEY, CDR2 SVGAGI. CDR3 length: 17 amino acids. The DNA of the CDR3 is TGTGCCAGCAGTTGGGAAAAGAGGACAGGGTTTACCTATGGCTACACCTTC. Its protein product is CASSWEKRTGFTYGYTF.

This chain links TRBV20-1 with TRBJ1-4; the match to TRBD1 covers 9 bases. The V gene's germline CDR1 is DFQATT and CDR2 SNEGSKA (reference sequence). V lost 5 bases and J lost 8; bases outside the gene matches: 18. The CDR3 runs 17 residues. The chain's CDR3 is CSAGPRGQGVVDEKLFF. The CDR3 DNA sequence: TGCAGTGCTGGGCCTCGGGGACAGGGCGTTGTGGACGAAAAACTGTTTTTT.

This clonotype was picked up many times. The chain recombines TRBV15 with TRBJ2-4; 8 bases line up with TRBD1. V gave up 7 bases and J gave up 6 bases; unmatched junction bases: 20. This CDR3 region has 18 residues. Germline V CDR1 and CDR2: LNHNV, YYDKDF (reference sequence). CDR3 loop: CATTGVAGTSGGGNIQYF. The CDR3 DNA reads TGTGCCACCACCGGGGTAGCCGGTACTTCAGGGGGCGGAAACATTCAGTACTTC.

This sequence joins TRBV19 and TRBJ2-3, with 10 bases fitting TRBD2. The germline V gene encodes CDR1 LNHDA and CDR2 SQIVND (reference sequence). Trimming took 8 bases from V and 5 from J; bases not matched to a gene: 10. This CDR3 spans 15 amino acids. The DNA of the CDR3 is TGTGCCAGTTCCAAGGGGACTAGCGTCATAGATACGCAGTATTTT. Amino acid sequence: CASSKGTSVIDTQYF. Full variable domain (rest looked up from reference TRBV19 and TRBJ2-3): DGGITQSPKYLFRKEGQNVTLSCEQNLNHDAMYWYRQDPGQGLRLIYYSQIVNDFQKGDIAEGYSVSREKKESFPLTVTSAQKNPTAFYLCASSKGTSVIDTQYFGPGTRLTVL.

The V call is TRBV27, the J call TRBJ1-1, with TRBD1 identical over 9 bases. Germline loops: CDR1 MNHEY, CDR2 SMNVEV (reference sequence). V gave up 9 bases and J gave up 3 bases; unmatched junction bases: 20. The length of the CDR3 is 18 residues. CDR3 sequence: CASAGGQGLNGRYTEAFF. CDR3 sequence (DNA): TGTGCCAGTGCCGGGGGACAGGGCCTAAACGGCCGATACACTGAAGCTTTCTTT.

This clonotype was seen once. The chain employs TRBV12-3 or TRBV12-4 and TRBJ2-3; D is ambiguous. This CDR3 region has 12 residues. V was pared by 7 bases and J by 10 bases, with 15 bases between. CDR3 DNA: TGTGCCAGCACCGAGGACCTCGCTGCGCAGTATTTT. Its translation is CASTEDLAAQYF.

At least ten counts were recorded for this clonotype. The CDR3 region has the DNA TGCGCCAGCAGCCAGGGAGGTCTTGGGGGCACTGAAGCTTTCTTT. This codes for CASSQGGLGGTEAFF. The rearrangement links TRBV4-1 to TRBJ1-1; possible D gene TRBD1, 5 bases. V lost 3 bases, J lost 4 bases, and 15 bases lay in between. The germline CDR1 and CDR2 sequences are MGHRA and YSYEKL. The CDR3 has 15 amino acids.

In its sample, this clonotype was seen a few times. The rearrangement joins TRBV7-9 to TRBJ1-5, with 8 bases aligning to TRBD1. Germline CDR1 reads SEHNR; CDR2 reads FQNEAQ (reference sequence). CDR3 length equals 16 residues. V shed 5 bases and J 0 bases; nucleotides not matched to a gene: 6. The CDR3 is CASSAQGQGSNQPQHF. The CDR3 DNA is TGTGCCAGCAGCGCGCAAGGACAGGGTAGCAATCAGCCCCAGCATTTT.

The chain joins TRBV15 to TRBJ2-3, with TRBD2 matching over 9 bases. This CDR3 spans 18 amino acids. Germline V gene data show CDR1 as LNHNV and CDR2 as YYDKDF (reference sequence). With V trimmed by 3 bases and J by 2 bases, 12 bases remained unmatched. The CDR3 loop is CATSRAVHSSGATDTQYF. CDR3 coding DNA: TGTGCCACCAGCAGGGCGGTGCATTCTAGCGGGGCCACAGATACGCAGTATTTT.

This rearrangement joins TRBV7-9 to TRBJ1-5, with D maybe TRBD1 (5 bases). The CDR3 extends over 15 amino acids. Trimming removed 5 bases at V and 6 bases at J, with 17 bases between. Germline V lookup: CDR1 SEHNR, CDR2 FQNEAQ (reference sequence). The CDR3, as DNA: TGTGCCAGCAGCCGGGTGGGGGAGGCGGTTCAGCCCCAGCATTTT. Its translation is CASSRVGEAVQPQHF.

The chain employs TRBV19 and TRBJ2-6; the D gene is possibly TRBD2 (6 bases). The CDR3 has 18 amino acids. V was pared by 8 bases and J by 2 bases, with 22 bases between. Germline V gives CDR1 LNHDA, CDR2 SQIVND (reference sequence). CDR3 nucleotide sequence: TGTGCCAGTCATGGGTGGACGGGAGTCTCTGCTGGGGCCAACGTCCTGACTTTC. Residues: CASHGWTGVSAGANVLTF.

CDR3 coding DNA: TGTGCCAGCAACCTCGCCTCGGACAGGGTCTTACGTGGCTACACCTTC. Amino acid sequence: CASNLASDRVLRGYTF. The chain links TRBV7-4 to TRBJ1-2; the match to TRBD1 covers 8 bases. V shed 7 bases, J shed 7 bases, and the junction held 17 bases outside the gene matches. The CDR3 sequence is 16 residues long. Per the germline V gene, CDR1 is SGHVT and CDR2 is SQSDAQ.

This clonotype was found many times. V gene TRBV7-8 combines with J gene TRBJ1-1; 7 bases match TRBD1. J lost 0 bases, V lost 3 bases, and 7 bases had no gene match. The CDR3 has 16 residues. Germline V lookup: CDR1 SGHVS, CDR2 FQNEAQ. CDR3 in amino acids: CASSFHRGLMNTEAFF. As DNA, the CDR3 is TGTGCCAGCAGCTTCCACAGGGGACTCATGAACACTGAAGCTTTCTTT.

This clonotype came up many times. This chain connects TRBV7-3 to TRBJ1-1; the D is unclear. Germline loops: CDR1 SGHTA, CDR2 FQGTGA. This CDR3 comprises 13 residues. With 0 bases removed from V and 2 bases from J, the gap between germline ends came to 4 bases. As DNA, the CDR3 is TGTGCCAGCAGCTTAACACCTAACACTGAAGCTTTCTTT. Translated, it gives CASSLTPNTEAFF.

This chain uses TRBV5-6 with TRBJ1-1, with TRBD1 identical over 7 bases. Germline CDR1 reads SGHDT; CDR2 reads YYEEEE. With 6 bases clipped from V and 3 bases from J, the junction kept 11 bases outside the gene matches. The CDR3 is made up of 15 amino acids. CDR3 sequence: CASTKNWDSYTEAFF. The CDR3 DNA is TGTGCCAGCACAAAAAATTGGGACAGTTACACTGAAGCTTTCTTT.

This clonotype was detected ten times or more. The chain employs TRBV19 and TRBJ2-2; tentative D call: TRBD1 (5 bases). Germline V gene lookup returns CDR1 LNHDA and CDR2 SQIVND (reference sequence). The V and J ends lost 5 bases and 0 bases respectively, with 7 bases between them. This CDR3 is built from 14 residues. This CDR3 reads CASSWTPNTGELFF. CDR3 coding DNA: TGTGCCAGTAGTTGGACACCGAACACCGGGGAGCTGTTTTTT.

The sample holds many counts of this clonotype. V is TRBV7-2 and J is TRBJ2-2; 7 nucleotides agree with TRBD1. The trim removed 4 bases at V and 4 bases at J, leaving 0 bases unmatched. Germline V CDR1 and CDR2: SGHTA, FQGNSA. This CDR3 comprises 13 residues. Here the CDR3 reads CASSWDSTGELFF. In DNA, the CDR3 is TGTGCCAGCAGCTGGGACAGCACCGGGGAGCTGTTTTTT. The full variable domain, completed using reference TRBV7-2 and TRBJ2-2, is GAGVSQSPSNKVTEKGKDVELRCDPISGHTALYWYRQSLGQGLEFLIYFQGNSAPDKSGLPSDRFSAERTGGSVSTLTIQRTQQEDSAVYLCASSWDSTGELFFGEGSRLTVL.

The rearrangement joins TRBV15 to TRBJ2-7, with D possibly matching TRBD2 (6 bases). Trimming removed 1 base from V and 3 bases from J, with 13 bases in between. CDR3 length equals 15 residues. In germline, CDR1 is LNHNV, CDR2 YYDKDF (reference sequence). The CDR3 is CATSRVGGIGYEQYV. Here the CDR3 DNA reads TGTGCCACCAGCAGAGTTGGGGGGATCGGCTACGAGCAGTACGTC.

CDR3 in amino acids: CASSSSPMQHF. The CDR3 nucleotides read TGTGCCAGCAGTTCCAGCCCTATGCAGCATTTT. The V gene is TRBV6-2 or TRBV6-3, the J gene TRBJ1-5; D remains unclear. Trimming pared 4 bases from V and 13 bases from J, leaving 11 bases between. CDR1 is MNHEY and CDR2 is SVGEGT in the germline V gene. The CDR3 length is 11 residues.

This clonotype was counted only a few times. This sequence joins TRBV6-6 and TRBJ1-2, with D uncertain. This CDR3 spans 13 amino acids. Trimming cost V 10 bases and J 4 bases, with 16 bases left between them. CDR1 is MNHNY and CDR2 is SVGAGI in the germline V gene (reference sequence). CDR3 coding DNA: TGTGCCACTGGGGAGGGTCGGGTCTATGGCTACACCTTC. The encoded protein is CATGEGRVYGYTF.